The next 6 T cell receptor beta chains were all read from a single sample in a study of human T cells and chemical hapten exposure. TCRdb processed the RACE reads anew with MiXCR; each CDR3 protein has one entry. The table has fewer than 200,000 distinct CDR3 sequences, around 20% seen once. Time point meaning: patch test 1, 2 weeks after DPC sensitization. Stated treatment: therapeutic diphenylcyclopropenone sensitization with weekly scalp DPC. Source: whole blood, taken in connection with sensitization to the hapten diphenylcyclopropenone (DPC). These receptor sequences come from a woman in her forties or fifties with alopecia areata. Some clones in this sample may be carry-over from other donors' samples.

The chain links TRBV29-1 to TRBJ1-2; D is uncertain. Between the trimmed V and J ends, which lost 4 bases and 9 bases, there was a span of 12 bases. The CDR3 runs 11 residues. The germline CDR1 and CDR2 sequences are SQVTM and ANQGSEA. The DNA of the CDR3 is TGCAGCGTTGGAGTGGGGAACCGCTACACCTTC. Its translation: CSVGVGNRYTF.

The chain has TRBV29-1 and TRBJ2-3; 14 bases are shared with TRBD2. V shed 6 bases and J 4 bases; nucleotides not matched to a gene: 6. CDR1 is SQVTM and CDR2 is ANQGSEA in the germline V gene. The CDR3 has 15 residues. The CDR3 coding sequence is TGCAGCGTCGGGGGACTAGCGGGAGTCCCAGATACGCAGTATTTT. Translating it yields CSVGGLAGVPDTQYF.

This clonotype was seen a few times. The CDR3 sequence is CASSLWGTGTLNTEAFF. The CDR3 nucleotides are TGCGCCAGCAGCTTGTGGGGGACAGGGACTCTGAACACTGAAGCTTTCTTT. The V and J genes are TRBV5-1 and TRBJ1-1; 9 positions match TRBD1. With 1 base clipped from V and 0 bases from J, the junction kept 7 bases outside the gene matches. CDR3 length: 17 residues. CDR1 and CDR2 from the germline V gene are SGHRS and YFSETQ.

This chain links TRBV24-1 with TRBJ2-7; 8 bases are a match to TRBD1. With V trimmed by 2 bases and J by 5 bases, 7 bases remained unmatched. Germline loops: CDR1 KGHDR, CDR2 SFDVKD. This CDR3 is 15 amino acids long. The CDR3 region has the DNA TGTGCCACCAGTGATTCCCTGGACAGGGCAAACGAGCAGTACTTC. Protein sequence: CATSDSLDRANEQYF.

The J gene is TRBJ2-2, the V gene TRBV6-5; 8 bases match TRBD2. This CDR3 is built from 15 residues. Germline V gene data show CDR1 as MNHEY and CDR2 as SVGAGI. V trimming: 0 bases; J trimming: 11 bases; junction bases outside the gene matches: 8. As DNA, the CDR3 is TGTGCCAGCAGTTACTCGTGGCGGGAGGCCCTTGAGCTGTTTTTT. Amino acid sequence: CASSYSWREALELFF.

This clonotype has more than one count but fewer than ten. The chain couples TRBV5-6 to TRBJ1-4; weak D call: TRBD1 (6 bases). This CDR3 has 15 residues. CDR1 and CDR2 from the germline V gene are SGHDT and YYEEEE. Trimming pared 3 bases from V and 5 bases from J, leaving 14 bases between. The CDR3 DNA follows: TGTGCCAGCAGCTACCGGACAGACCGGAATGAAAAACTGTTTTTT. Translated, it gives CASSYRTDRNEKLFF. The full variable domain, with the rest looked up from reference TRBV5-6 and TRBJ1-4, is DAGVTQSPTHLIKTRGQQVTLRCSPKSGHDTVSWYQQALGQGPQFIFQYYEEEERQRGNFPDRFSGHQFPNYSSELNVNALLLGDSALYLCASSYRTDRNEKLFFGSGTQLSVL.